A selection of T cell receptor beta chains follows, all from one sample in a study of cytomegalovirus exposure and HLA in healthy donors. This table comes from immunoSEQ multiplex PCR, and its TCRdb copy is limited to in-frame clones, with some not included. This sample has 250,000 to 300,000 clones, with around 87% found just once. Source material: PBMCs. The receptors come from a woman under 30 in good health and CMV-seronegative. Both conserved end residues are part of each CDR3. D genes are given only for firm matches. Not every row has a clone size; where given, it reads once, few, many or a size class.

>TRBJ1-1|.|.|TRBV6-5|13
CASRLGGTTEAFF
TGTGCCAGCAGACTAGGGGGTACTACTGAAGCTTTCTTT
>TRBJ1-2|TRBD1|.|TRBV11-2|17
CASSPRDRRTPNYGYTF
TGTGCCAGCAGCCCGCGGGACAGGAGAACCCCTAACTATGGCTACACCTTC
>TRBJ2-1|TRBD2|.|TRBV29-1|13
CSVVAGAYNEQFF
TGCAGCGTTGTGGCGGGGGCCTACAATGAGCAGTTCTTC
>TRBJ1-1|.|.|TRBV2|14
CASSDTGMNTEAFF
TGTGCCAGCAGTGATACAGGGATGAACACTGAAGCTTTCTTT
>TRBJ1-2|.|.|TRBV4-3|14
CASSQGEGDYGYTF
TGCGCCAGCAGCCAAGGGGAAGGGGACTATGGCTACACCTTC
>TRBJ1-1|.|.|TRBV5-5|12
CASSLALSEAFF
TGTGCCAGCAGCTTGGCCCTATCCGAAGCTTTCTTT
>TRBJ1-6|TRBD1|.|TRBV2|16
CASSEWGRDRGSPLHF
TGTGCCAGCAGTGAATGGGGCCGGGACAGGGGCTCACCCCTCCACTTT
>TRBJ1-3|.|.|TRBV30|15
CAWSVRGGPGNTIYF
TGTGCCTGGAGTGTAAGGGGGGGACCTGGAAACACCATATATTTT
>TRBJ2-5|TRBD1|.|TRBV10-1|15
CASSESQGSQETQYF
TGCGCCAGCAGTGAGTCACAGGGGAGTCAAGAGACCCAGTACTTC
>TRBJ2-2|.|.|TRBV2|16
CASSVSRATNTGELFF
TGTGCCAGCAGTGTCTCCAGGGCAACGAACACCGGGGAGCTGTTTTTT
>TRBJ2-7|TRBD1|.|TRBV7-9|14
CASSLRQGAYEQYF
TGTGCCAGCAGCTTAAGGCAGGGGGCTTACGAGCAGTACTTC
>TRBJ1-2|.|.|TRBV2|14
CASSDTGLNYGYTF
TGTGCCAGCAGCGACACAGGCCTAAACTATGGCTACACCTTC
>TRBJ1-2|TRBD1|once|TRBV6-1|13
CASSGQGLVGYTF
TGTGCCAGCAGTGGACAGGGCCTAGTGGGCTACACCTTC
>TRBJ1-5|TRBD1|.|TRBV7-6|15
CASSPGGQGYQPQHF
TGTGCCAGCAGCCCCGGCGGACAGGGCTATCAGCCCCAGCATTTT
>TRBJ2-3|TRBD1|.|TRBV25-1|16
CASSGHRDSSTDTQYF
TGTGCCAGCAGTGGACACCGGGACAGTAGCACAGATACGCAGTATTTT
>TRBJ2-7|TRBD1|.|TRBV28|13
CASRGTGSYEQYF
TGTGCCAGCAGGGGGACAGGCTCCTACGAGCAGTACTTC
>TRBJ2-1|TRBD2|few|TRBV6-7|17
CASSYTELAGRDNEQFF
TGTGCCAGCAGTTACACCGAACTAGCGGGGAGGGACAATGAGCAGTTCTTC
>TRBJ2-1|TRBD1|.|TRBV27|17
CASSLSRQGISYNEQFF
TGTGCCAGCAGTTTATCCCGACAGGGGATCTCCTACAATGAGCAGTTCTTC
>TRBJ1-2|TRBD1|.|TRBV27|15
CASSPRQGRDYGYTF
TGTGCCAGCAGTCCTAGACAGGGTCGCGACTATGGCTACACCTTC
>TRBJ2-7|TRBD1|once|TRBV27|15
CASKVAGQGSYEQYF
TGTGCCAGCAAAGTGGCGGGACAGGGTAGTTACGAGCAGTACTTC
>TRBJ2-1|.|.|TRBV5-1|13
CASSVNSGNEQFF
TGCGCCAGCAGCGTGAACTCAGGGAATGAGCAGTTCTTC
>TRBJ1-2|TRBD1|few|TRBV2|14
CASSETGQGEGYTF
TGTGCCAGCAGTGAGACGGGACAGGGAGAAGGCTACACCTTC
>TRBJ2-7|.|once|TRBV4-3|15
CASSQDPGHSYEQYF
TGCGCCAGCAGCCAAGACCCCGGACATTCCTACGAGCAGTACTTC
>TRBJ1-1|TRBD1|.|TRBV19|15
CASSIDFVRGAEAFF
TGTGCCAGTAGTATAGATTTTGTCAGGGGGGCTGAAGCTTTCTTT
>TRBJ2-1|TRBD1|.|TRBV7-2|16
CASSFGDTGGSNEQFF
TGTGCCAGCAGCTTCGGAGATACAGGGGGAAGCAATGAGCAGTTCTTC
>TRBJ2-7|TRBD1|.|TRBV2|15
CASSELQGRYYEQYF
TGTGCCAGCAGTGAATTACAGGGGCGCTACTACGAGCAGTACTTC